Listed below are T cell receptor beta chains from one sample, sequenced in a study of Graves' ophthalmopathy and Graves' hyperthyroidism. TCRdb re-derived calls from the multiplex PCR reads in MiXCR, one entry per CDR3 protein. Altogether about 1.2 million distinct CDR3 sequences are present, around a third being singletons, with the ten largest covering approximately 10%. The specimen sequenced was peripheral blood or thyroid tissue (not recorded which). The origin of the receptors is an adult man with Graves' hyperthyroidism. The CDR3 runs from the conserved cysteine through the conserved F or W. D genes are given only for firm matches. Size is stated for part of the rows, as once, few or many counts, or as a class when the clone is expanded.

V gene	clone size	D gene	J gene	CDR3 DNA	CDR3 protein
TRBV4-1	-	TRBD1	TRBJ1-5	TGCGCCAGCAGCCAAGAGGACAGGGGGTATCAGCCCCAGCATTTT	CASSQEDRGYQPQHF
TRBV3-1	few	-	TRBJ1-4	TGTGCCAGCAGCGGCCTCCGCCGGCGCAATGAAAAACTGTTTTTT	CASSGLRRRNEKLFF
TRBV2	-	TRBD1	TRBJ1-5	TGTGCCAGCAGTGGGAAACCCCTCGGGACAGCCGATCAGCCCCAGCATTTT	CASSGKPLGTADQPQHF
TRBV30	many	-	TRBJ2-5	TGTGCCTGGAGTGTACGAGGGGGTTTAGAGACCCAGTACTTC	CAWSVRGGLETQYF
TRBV2	many	-	TRBJ1-3	TGTGCCAGACAGGAGGGAAACACCATATATTTT	CARQEGNTIYF
TRBV4-3	-	-	TRBJ1-6	TGCGCCAGCAGCCCGCAGAGGGATAGTAATTCACCCCTCCACTTT	CASSPQRDSNSPLHF
TRBV20-1	many	TRBD2	TRBJ2-7	TGCAGTGCGCCGACTAGCGGGGGTGGCGAGCAGTACTTC	CSAPTSGGGEQYF
TRBV7-8	many	-	TRBJ1-2	TGTGCCAGCAGCTCGCTATTTGGGGGCTACACCTTC	CASSSLFGGYTF
TRBV7-2	many	TRBD1	TRBJ1-1	TGTGCCAGCAGCTTAAGGGCCGGGACAGAAAGAAGACTGAACACTGAAGCTTTCTTT	CASSLRAGTERRLNTEAFF
TRBV20-1	few	TRBD2	TRBJ2-5	TGCAGTGCTAGAGATCGCCAGCGGGGGGCCTTAGGGGAGACCCAGTACTTC	CSARDRQRGALGETQYF